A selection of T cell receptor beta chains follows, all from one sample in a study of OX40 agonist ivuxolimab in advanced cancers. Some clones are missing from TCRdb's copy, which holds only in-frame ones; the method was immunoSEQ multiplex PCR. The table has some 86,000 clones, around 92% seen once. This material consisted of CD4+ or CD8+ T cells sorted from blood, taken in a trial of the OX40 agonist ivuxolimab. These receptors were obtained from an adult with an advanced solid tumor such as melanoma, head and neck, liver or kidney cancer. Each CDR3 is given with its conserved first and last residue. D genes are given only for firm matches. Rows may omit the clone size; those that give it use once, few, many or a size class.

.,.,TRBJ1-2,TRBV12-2,TGTGCAAGTGGGCCGGGTTGGGGCTACACCTTC,CASGPGWGYTF
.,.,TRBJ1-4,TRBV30,TGTGCCTGGGCCTCAACTAATGAAAAACTGTTTTTT,CAWASTNEKLFF
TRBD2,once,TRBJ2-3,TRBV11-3,TGTGCCAGCGGGACTAGCGGGAGGGAAGATACGCAGTATTTT,CASGTSGREDTQYF
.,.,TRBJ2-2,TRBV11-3,TGTGCCAGCAGCCGAGAGGAGGGTCGGAAGTCCGGGGAGCTGTTTTTT,CASSREEGRKSGELFF
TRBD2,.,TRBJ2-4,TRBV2,TGTGCCAGCCGAGGGACTAGCGGGAGAGGGAACATTCAGTACTTC,CASRGTSGRGNIQYF
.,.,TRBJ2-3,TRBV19,TGTGCCAGTAGTTTGGCAGATACGCAGTATTTT,CASSLADTQYF
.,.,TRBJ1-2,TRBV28,TGTGCCACATTGACCCCTCAGGGAAACGGCTATGGCTACACCTTC,CATLTPQGNGYGYTF
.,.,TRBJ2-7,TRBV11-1,TGTGCCAGCAAAGGCAGAGCCTACGAGCAGTACTTC,CASKGRAYEQYF
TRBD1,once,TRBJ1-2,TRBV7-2,TGTGCCAGCAGCTTAGCGCTTAGGACAGGGGGGGCCAACTATGGCTACACCTTC,CASSLALRTGGANYGYTF
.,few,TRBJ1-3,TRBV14,TGTGCCAGCAGCCTCTCTGGAAACACCATATATTTT,CASSLSGNTIYF
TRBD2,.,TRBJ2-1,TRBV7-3,TGTGCCAGCAGCCCCACTAGCGTCTCCTACAATGAGCAGTTCTTC,CASSPTSVSYNEQFF
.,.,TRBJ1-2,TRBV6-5,TGTGCCAGCCAGGGCATGAGTGGCTACACCTTC,CASQGMSGYTF
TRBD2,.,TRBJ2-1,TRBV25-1,TGTGCCAGCAGTGAATCGGGACTAGCGGGCCTGTACAATGAGCAGTTCTTC,CASSESGLAGLYNEQFF
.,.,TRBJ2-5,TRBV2,TGTGCCAGCAGTGTCCAAGAGACCCAGTACTTC,CASSVQETQYF
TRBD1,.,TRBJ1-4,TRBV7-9,TGTGCCAGCAGCTCTAGATACAGGGGGCGGAATGAAAAACTGTTTTTT,CASSSRYRGRNEKLFF
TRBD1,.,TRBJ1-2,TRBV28,TGTGCCAGCAGCGCTCCGGGACAGCCAACTAACTATGGCTACACCTTC,CASSAPGQPTNYGYTF
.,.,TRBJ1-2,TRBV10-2,TGCGCCAGCAGTCCTACAGGTTCCTCCTATGGCTACACCTTC,CASSPTGSSYGYTF
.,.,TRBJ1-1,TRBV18,TGTGCCAGCTCACCACTGGCGGCGACTGAAGCTTTCTTT,CASSPLAATEAFF
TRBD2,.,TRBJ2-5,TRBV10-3,TGTGCCATCGGTGAGGGGAGGGTTCTAGCGGGAGAGTGGGAGACCCAGTACTTC,CAIGEGRVLAGEWETQYF
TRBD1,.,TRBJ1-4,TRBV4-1,TGCGCCAGCAGCCAAGACCCAAGACAGGGGGAAAGAGGAACTAATGAAAAACTGTTTTTT,CASSQDPRQGERGTNEKLFF
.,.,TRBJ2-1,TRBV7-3,TGTGCCAGCAGCCCCCCCGGGCCTAAGGCCAATGAGCAGTTCTTC,CASSPPGPKANEQFF
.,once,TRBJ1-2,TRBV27,TGTGCCAGCAGTCTACGACATAATGGTGGCTACACCTTC,CASSLRHNGGYTF
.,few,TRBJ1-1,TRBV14,TGTGCCAGCAGCCTTAACATGAACACTGAAGCTTTCTTT,CASSLNMNTEAFF
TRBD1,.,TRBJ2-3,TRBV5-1,TGCGCCAGCAGCTTACAGGGGGCTACTAGCACAGATACGCAGTATTTT,CASSLQGATSTDTQYF
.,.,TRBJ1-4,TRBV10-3,TGTGCCATCAGTGAGTCGCCCGTTGCGTTAGGAAATGAAAAACTGTTTTTT,CAISESPVALGNEKLFF
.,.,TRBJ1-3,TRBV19,TGTGCCAGTAGTACCATACCGCAGGCCTCTGGAAACACCATATATTTT,CASSTIPQASGNTIYF
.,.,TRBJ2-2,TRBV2,TGTGCCAGCTCATACAGGGAGGAACAGCTGTTTTTT,CASSYREEQLFF
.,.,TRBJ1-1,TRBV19,TGTGCCAGTAGAGTATCAGGTGCGAACACTGAAGCTTTCTTT,CASRVSGANTEAFF
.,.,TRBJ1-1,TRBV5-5,TGTGCCAGCAGCTTGGCGTCAGGCACTGAAGCTTTCTTT,CASSLASGTEAFF
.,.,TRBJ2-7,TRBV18,TGTGCCAGCTCACCACCAGCGCAGAACTACGAGCAGTACTTC,CASSPPAQNYEQYF
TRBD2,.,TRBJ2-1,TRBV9,TGTGCCAGCAGCGTAGGCGGGAGGTGGAACAATGAGCAGTTCTTC,CASSVGGRWNNEQFF
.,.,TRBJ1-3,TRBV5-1,TGCGCCAGCAGCTTGGGGGAGGTTGGCCTGAGCTCTGGAAACACCATATATTTT,CASSLGEVGLSSGNTIYF